The subject of this entry is one T cell receptor (beta chain). This clonotype was observed a handful of times. The antigen it recognizes is unknown. No much larger clone is present one base from it, and per-base qualities are unavailable. The data were taken from a study of T cells after yellow fever vaccination (dated by TCRdb to the late 2010s). About the study as a whole: Libraries from fractions with low cell numbers were prepared with the SMART-Seq v4 Ultra Low Input RNA kit. To follow T-cell clones before and after primary and booster YFV17D yellow fever vaccination, bulk TCR alpha and beta repertoires were sequenced over time. Two healthy male donors, one aged 18 to 30 and one aged 30 to 40 years, were included in the cohort. Blood was collected at multiple timepoints before and after primary and secondary immunization, and bulk PBMC replicates and cell subsets were isolated. Findings and caveats that apply to the study as a whole: The secondary T-cell response was weaker than the primary response but faster, peaking on day 5 instead of day 15. Only a couple of donors were included in the study, so the extent to which the findings can be generalized is limited. Most clones expanded after primary vaccination (around 97% of CD4 and approximately 86% of CD8) were re-detected after the booster, suggesting that broad memory maintenance occurred. Because abundant contaminating clonotypes from the bulk population could be contained in FACS-sorted repertoires, computational filtering was required. A small fraction of clonotypes showed up in both the CD4 and CD8 compartments, probably as a result of convergent recombination.

In the germline V gene, CDR1 corresponds to KGHSH and CDR2 to LQKENI. V is clipped by 3 bases and J by 5 bases, and the sequence between their germline boundaries is 14 bases long. Counted from cysteine to phenylalanine, this CDR3 has 14 amino acids. Only the CDR3 part of the read is kept: 42 bases, read in frame from the first base. Instrument used: Illumina NovaSeq 6000. TCR cDNA was synthesized by 5'RACE template switching, through which a universal primer site and unique molecular identifiers were introduced. cDNA synthesis was primed from both the TCR alpha and TCR beta constant segments. Libraries were amplified in two PCR steps, with sample barcodes and sequencing adapters added in the second step. Libraries were sequenced on Illumina HiSeq 2500 (2x100 bp) or NovaSeq (2x150 bp). The study's processing was this. Demultiplexing of reads and collapsing into UMI consensus sequences were performed with MIGEC, and V(D)J alignment was carried out with MiXCR. Clonotypes responding to the vaccine were identified with edgeR on replicate PBMC samples, with the criteria of FDR below 0.01 and a log2 fold change above 5 up to day 15. CD4 or CD8 identity was assigned to each bulk clonotype according to whether the clonotype was present at higher abundance in the sequenced CD4 repertoire or the sequenced CD8 repertoire. The public reads were run again by TCRdb, first through fastp at Q25 and then through MiXCR, and only productive beta chains were kept. A single entry per CDR3 protein holds the most common genes and DNA from its merged rows. What appears here as the V and J calls and clone size reflects TCRdb's work, not the paper's. This sample lists about 340,000 distinct CDR3 sequences; under 15% were detected once. 3% to 4% of the sample rests with the top ten.

In the paper's terms, the treatment or condition label means: live attenuated yellow fever vaccine strain. PBMCs were isolated from peripheral blood using a standard Ficoll-Paque protocol. Dynabeads CD4 and CD8 positive selection kits were used to isolate CD4 and CD8 T-cell fractions. TriZol was used to extract RNA from bulk PBMCs, from CD4 and CD8 fractions, and from dextramer-positive and dextramer-negative fractions. The chain is assembled from TRBV18 and TRBJ2-7; the D gene could be TRBD1 or TRBD2, each one agreeing over 5 bases. The sequence derives from a man younger than 35 who received the YFV17D yellow fever vaccine. The sequences come from CD4+ T cells sorted from PBMCs, collected 15 days after the yellow fever booster vaccination. The DNA reads TGTGCCAGCTCACCTTACCTTGGGGGAAACGAGCAGTACTTC. It translates as CASSPYLGGNEQYF.